This T cell receptor (beta chain) was identified in a study of blood T cell repertoires in COVID-19 (TCRdb year 2020). Turning to the overall study: The collaborator samples originated in the United States, Italy and Spain and spanned the acute and convalescent phases of COVID-19. Deeply sampled blood TCRbeta repertoires from subjects exposed to, actively infected with, or recovered from COVID-19 were included in the dataset. Samples came from the ongoing ImmuneRACE study (first 160 participants) plus 1,254 subjects from 6 global collaborators. HLA class I and class II types, where available, came from metadata supplied by the sample provider rather than from assay-based typing. The repertoires were released in a freely available public database meant as a resource for research on the immune response to SARS-CoV-2. The sample metadata nearly always contained a de-identified subject ID, COVID-19 status, age in years and sex. The prospective study material was composed of cDNA or gDNA derived from T cells, B-cell-depleted T cells, or PBMCs. On the study overall, not on this receptor specifically: The quantity of clinical and demographic metadata differed by source and by participant and was supplied without curation.

TCRbeta CDR3 regions were amplified from genomic DNA by means of the immunoSEQ Assay, a bias-controlled multiplex PCR. The paper's data handling went like this. The number of nucleated cells in each sample was estimated by amplification of reference gene primers within the assay. Sequence reads were collapsed and filtered to measure the absolute abundance of every unique TCRbeta CDR3 rearrangement. For each sample, productive Simpson clonality was calculated as the square root of Simpson's diversity index over productive rearrangements. TCRdb holds this immuneACCESS table with in-frame rearrangements only. Some clones are missing; in checked studies, unresolved V genes explain under half, and the rest has no known cause. V and J calls and clone size are those listed in that table; D and trimming were worked out from the DNA. Present in this sample are 130,000 or so clones, 82% of which were seen just once. The ten biggest clones cover approximately 4.9% of the sample.

In the case of this clone: Its target antigen remains unknown. No base-level quality is on record; no much larger clone is a single base apart.

The collaborating institutions used their own protocols to collect whole blood in K2EDTA tubes. For TCRbeta analysis, collaborator samples were shipped as frozen whole blood, as isolated PBMCs, or as DNA extracted from either sample type. As encoded in the germline V gene, CDR1 is SGHTS while CDR2 is YDEGEE. The CDR3 goes from the cysteine to the phenylalanine over 15 residues. The CDR3 DNA has 45 bases and is translated from base 1. V sheds 3 bases and J sheds 4 bases, leaving 14 bases between their ends. The sequenced material came from peripheral blood. The chain employs TRBV5-8 and TRBJ1-3; perhaps TRBD1 is the D gene, with 6 bases matching. The sequence was obtained from a woman in her sixties or seventies with acute or convalescent COVID-19. CDR3 loop: CASSSHRESGNTIYF. The DNA sequence is as follows: TGTGCCAGCAGCTCGCACAGGGAATCCGGAAACACCATATATTTT.